This TCR beta chain is from a study of blood T cell repertoires in COVID-19. The CDR3 runs 15 residues. V was pared by 5 bases and J by 9 bases, with 22 bases between. The V gene's germline CDR1 is SGHAT and CDR2 FQNNGV. TCRdb keeps only in-frame clones here, not all; method: immunoSEQ multiplex PCR. This sample has some 300,000 clones, with about nine tenths found just once. This clone was recorded once. What was sequenced was peripheral blood. This TCR was sampled from a woman aged 25 to 39 who had recovered from COVID-19. The chain has TRBV11-2 and TRBJ1-2, with a weak D call TRBD1 (5 bases). Here the CDR3 reads CASSALLAGGASYTF. In DNA form, the CDR3 reads TGTGCCAGCAGCGCCCTTCTGGCCGGGGGAGCGAGCTACACCTTC.